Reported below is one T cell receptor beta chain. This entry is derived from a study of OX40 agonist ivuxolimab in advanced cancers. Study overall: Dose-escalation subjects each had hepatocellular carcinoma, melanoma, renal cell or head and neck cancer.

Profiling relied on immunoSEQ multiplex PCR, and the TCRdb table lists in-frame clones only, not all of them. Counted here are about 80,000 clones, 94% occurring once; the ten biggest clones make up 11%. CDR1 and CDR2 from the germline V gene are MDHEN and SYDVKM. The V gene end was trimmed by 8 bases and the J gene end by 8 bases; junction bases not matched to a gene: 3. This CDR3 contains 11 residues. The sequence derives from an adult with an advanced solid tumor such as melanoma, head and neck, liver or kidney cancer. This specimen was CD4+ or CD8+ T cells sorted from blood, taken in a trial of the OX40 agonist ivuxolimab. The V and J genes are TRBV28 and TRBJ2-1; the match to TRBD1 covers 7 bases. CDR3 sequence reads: CASLGGDEQFF. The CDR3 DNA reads TGTGCCAGCCTAGGGGGCGATGAGCAGTTCTTC.